Presented here are 19 T cell receptor beta chains from one specimen sequenced in a study of regulatory T cells in long-lasting Graves disease. Noted time point: persistent/refractory GD, antithyroid drugs over 5 years with positive TRAb. Construction of the TCR library relied on RNA isolated from PBMCs. HTBI primers from iRepertoire and Arm-PCR of CDR3 regions yielded the TCR beta libraries. TCRdb fed the multiplex PCR reads into MiXCR, producing one record per CDR3 protein. This sample yields approximately 470,000 distinct CDR3 sequences, of which around 20% are seen a single time; roughly 8% belongs to the top ten. Material: peripheral blood mononuclear cells (PBMCs), obtained when the disease was refractory, from a patient treated with antithyroid drugs. Source of these receptors: a female donor with Graves disease.

This rearrangement joins TRBV12-3 or TRBV12-4 to TRBJ2-7; unclear D gene. V dropped 5 bases and J dropped 3 bases, with 8 bases sitting between them. This CDR3 region has 12 residues. The CDR3 region is CASSTKYYEQYF. The CDR3 DNA reads as TGTGCCAGCAGTACTAAATACTACGAGCAGTACTTC.

V gene TRBV15 combines with J gene TRBJ2-3; TRBD1 agrees at 7 bases. Germline V CDR1 and CDR2: LNHNV, YYDKDF (reference sequence). Trimming removed 5 bases from V and 7 bases from J; junction bases left unmatched: 9. The CDR3 is 14 amino acids. CDR3 loop: CATSGRQGKNTQYF. The DNA of the CDR3 is TGTGCCACCAGCGGGAGACAGGGCAAAAATACGCAGTATTTT.

This clonotype was found a few times. V gene TRBV28 combines with J gene TRBJ1-4; D is ambiguous. Trimming shortened V by 7 bases and J by 0 bases, and 9 bases separated the two germline ends. This CDR3 is 14 amino acids long. The germline gives CDR1 MDHEN, CDR2 SYDVKM. This CDR3 reads CASKSGATNEKLFF. For the CDR3, the DNA is TGTGCCAGCAAAAGCGGGGCAACTAATGAAAAACTGTTTTTT.

The chain has TRBV6-1 and TRBJ2-1; D uncertain. V was shortened by 7 bases and J by 2 bases, with 15 bases between the two germline ends. This CDR3 region has 15 residues. In germline, CDR1 is MNHNS, CDR2 SASEGT. CDR3 sequence reads: CASKDQRSPYNEQFF. The DNA of the CDR3 is TGTGCCAGCAAAGACCAGCGATCCCCCTACAATGAGCAGTTCTTC.

Points on this clonotype: This may be a read error, as it is one base from a much larger clone. J is TRBJ1-5 and V is TRBV2; D remains unclear. Trimming removed 2 bases from V and 7 bases from J, with 12 bases in between. Per the germline V gene, CDR1 is SNHLY and CDR2 is FYNNEI. CDR3 length equals 14 residues. This CDR3 reads CASSEIGPGQPQHF. In DNA form, the CDR3 reads TGTGCCAGCAGTGAAATCGGTCCGGGACAGCCCCAGCATTTT. Full variable domain (remainder filled in from reference TRBV2 and TRBJ1-5): EPEVTQTPSHQVTQMGQEVILRCVPISNHLYFYWYRQILGQKVEFLVSFYNNEISEKSEIFDDQFSVERPDGSNFTLKIRSTKLEDSAMYFCASSEIGPGQPQHFGDGTRLSIL.

This clonotype was detected ten times or more. V usage is TRBV12-3 or TRBV12-4 and J usage is TRBJ2-7; 8 bases line up with TRBD1. Trimming at V came to 5 bases and at J to 2 bases, leaving 5 bases not matched to a gene. The CDR3 sequence is 14 residues long. CDR3 in amino acids: CASSRTGFAYEQYF. The CDR3 DNA sequence: TGTGCCAGCAGTCGGACAGGGTTCGCCTACGAGCAGTACTTC.

The chain has TRBV12-5 and TRBJ2-3, with 7 nucleotides matching TRBD1. The CDR3 runs 15 residues. Germline CDR1 and CDR2: LGHNT and FRNRAP. The V and J ends lost 2 bases and 2 bases, in that order; junction bases with no gene match: 4. CDR3 amino acids: CASGLKDRLTDTQYF. CDR3 DNA sequence: TGTGCTAGTGGTTTGAAGGACAGGCTCACAGATACGCAGTATTTT.

This clonotype was observed many times. V is TRBV2 and J is TRBJ1-5; D possibly corresponds to TRBD1 (6 bases). This CDR3 region has 13 residues. Trimming removed 6 bases from V and 3 bases from J, with 9 bases in between. Germline V lookup: CDR1 SNHLY, CDR2 FYNNEI. The chain's CDR3 is CASRDSLNQPQHF. The CDR3 DNA sequence: TGTGCCAGCAGGGACAGCCTCAATCAGCCCCAGCATTTT.

This clonotype was counted a few times. This rearrangement joins TRBV28 to TRBJ1-1; D is possibly TRBD1 (5 bases). The CDR3 has 14 amino acids. V lost 6 bases and J lost 6, with 17 bases in between. CDR1 and CDR2 from the germline V gene are MDHEN and SYDVKM. This CDR3 reads CASSRPGGDAEAFF. The CDR3 DNA is TGTGCCAGCAGCCGGCCCGGGGGAGACGCTGAAGCTTTCTTT.

This clonotype appeared once. This may arise from a read error, as a much more abundant clone is one base away. This sequence joins TRBV7-9 and TRBJ2-7; perhaps TRBD2 as D (6 bases). The CDR3 spans 15 residues. CDR1 is SEHNR, CDR2 FQNEAQ, per germline (reference sequence). The V end was cut by 1 base, the J end by 0 bases, with 10 bases between. CDR3 DNA: TGTGCCAGCAGCTTAGGGGGCGGGGCCTCCTACGAGCAGTACTTC. Encoded protein: CASSLGGGASYEQYF.

This chain uses TRBV2 with TRBJ2-5; 12 bases fit TRBD1. V was clipped by 6 bases and J by 4 bases; unmatched bases: 12. The CDR3 covers 17 residues. Germline CDR1 reads SNHLY; CDR2 reads FYNNEI. DNA for the CDR3: TGTGCCAGCAGCAGACGTTCCGGGACAGGGGGCCGAGAGACCCAGTACTTC. Its translation: CASSRRSGTGGRETQYF.

CDR3 coding DNA: TGTGCCAGCAGACGGCGGACAGCAACACACACTGAAGCTTTCTTT. Amino acids: CASRRRTATHTEAFF. V usage is TRBV6-1 and J usage is TRBJ1-1; perhaps TRBD1 as D (6 bases). The CDR3 totals 15 residues. Trimming took 6 bases from V and 3 from J, leaving 17 bases between them. CDR1 and CDR2 from the germline V gene are MNHNS and SASEGT.

This clonotype came up many times. In DNA form, the CDR3 reads TGTGCCAGCTCCCTATTCCCGGATGCCACTGAAGCTTTCTTT. This sequence encodes CASSLFPDATEAFF. The chain uses TRBV18 and TRBJ1-1, with unresolved D. Germline CDR1 is KGHSH and CDR2 is LQKENI. Deletions cut 6 bases from V and 4 bases from J, with 15 bases between. The CDR3 loop spans 14 amino acids.

V and J are TRBV11-2 and TRBJ2-5; 8 bases match TRBD2. Unmatched junction bases numbered 10, after V lost 3 bases and J lost 4 bases. The length of the CDR3 is 16 residues. From germline, CDR1 is SGHAT and CDR2 FQNNGV. This chain's CDR3 is CASSFFLSGGAETQYF. The CDR3 nucleotides read TGTGCCAGCAGCTTTTTTCTTTCGGGAGGGGCAGAGACCCAGTACTTC.

This chain connects TRBV5-1 to TRBJ2-2, with D tentatively TRBD1 (6 bases). The CDR3 sequence is 15 residues long. In germline, CDR1 is SGHRS, CDR2 YFSETQ. The V end was cut by 4 bases, the J end by 1 base, with 11 bases between. CDR3 amino acids: CASSVSQGNTGELFF. The DNA for the CDR3 is TGCGCCAGCAGCGTCTCACAGGGGAACACCGGGGAGCTGTTTTTT. Full variable domain (missing parts from reference TRBV5-1 and TRBJ2-2): KAGVTQTPRYLIKTRGQQVTLSCSPISGHRSVSWYQQTPGQGLQFLFEYFSETQRNKGNFPGRFSGRQFSNSRSEMNVSTLELGDSALYLCASSVSQGNTGELFFGEGSRLTVL.

The chain links TRBV29-1 to TRBJ2-7; 7 bases line up with TRBD1. The germline V gene has CDR1 SQVTM and CDR2 ANQGSEA. The trim removed 4 bases at V and 5 bases at J, leaving 2 bases unmatched. The length of the CDR3 is 11 residues. CDR3 DNA sequence: TGCAGCGTTGTAGGGGGCCACGAGCAGTACTTC. It is translated as CSVVGGHEQYF.

The table lists this clonotype with a few counts. This chain joins TRBV5-1 and TRBJ1-1, with D possibly matching TRBD1 (6 bases). V lost 0 bases to trimming and J lost 1 base, with 13 bases between them. CDR3 length: 16 amino acids. Germline loops: CDR1 SGHRS, CDR2 YFSETQ. The CDR3 DNA reads as TGCGCCAGCAGCTTGGGGGCAGGGGAGGGGAACACTGAAGCTTTCTTT. Translating it yields CASSLGAGEGNTEAFF.

This clonotype was detected ten times or more. The chain joins TRBV9 to TRBJ2-7; 9 bases map to TRBD2. Germline loops: CDR1 SGDLS, CDR2 YYNGEE. This CDR3 has 15 residues. The trim removed 1 base at V and 4 bases at J, leaving 6 bases unmatched. The CDR3 DNA sequence: TGTGCCAGCAGCGTATCTAGCGGGGCTCAATACGAGCAGTACTTC. Its translation is CASSVSSGAQYEQYF.

The V gene is TRBV7-9, the J gene TRBJ1-5; D call uncertain. Per germline, CDR1 SEHNR and CDR2 FQNEAQ (reference sequence). The CDR3 has 16 amino acids. V dropped 0 bases and J dropped 0 bases, with 9 bases sitting between them. The CDR3 spells CASSLATQHSNQPQHF. The CDR3, as DNA: TGTGCCAGCAGCTTAGCTACCCAGCATAGCAATCAGCCCCAGCATTTT.